A few counts support the clone carrying this T cell receptor (beta chain). This entry comes from a study of shared T cell receptors in the human thymus. Trimming removed 6 bases at V and 0 bases at J, with 15 bases between. The CDR3 is 16 residues long. In germline, CDR1 is LNHDA, CDR2 SQIVND (reference sequence). Generated by immunoSEQ multiplex PCR, the TCRdb table keeps only in-frame clones and is missing some. In the table there are under 700,000 clones, approximately 80% of which are singletons. This sample was shared with a second study, whose subject was human thymus T cells.

The chain has TRBV19 and TRBJ1-5, with D unresolved. The receptor's source is a boy in the first two years of life with a congenital heart defect. What was sequenced was thymocytes. The CDR3 reads CASSPRGQHSNQPQHF. The CDR3, as DNA: TGTGCCAGTAGCCCTAGAGGGCAGCATAGCAATCAGCCCCAGCATTTT.